These T cell receptor beta chains were read from a single sample in a study of cytomegalovirus exposure and HLA in healthy donors. Assay used: immunoSEQ multiplex PCR; TCRdb lists only in-frame clones, some missing. This sample carries some 250,000 clones, roughly 91% of them seen once, and the ten largest clones take 3% to 3.5%. Sequencing input: PBMCs. These receptors were obtained from a woman aged 25 to 39 in good health and CMV-seronegative. CDR3s include the opening cysteine and the closing phenylalanine or tryptophan. The order of the fields is V gene, clone size, D gene, J gene, CDR3 DNA, CDR3 protein. The D gene is left open where the match is weak. Not all rows give a size; the values are once, few, many and, for expanded clones, a class.

V gene: TRBV27
clone size: -
D gene: TRBD2
J gene: TRBJ2-1
CDR3 DNA: TGTGCCAGCAGTTTGGGACTAGCGGCCCACAATGAGCAGTTCTTC
CDR3 protein: CASSLGLAAHNEQFF

V gene: TRBV18
clone size: -
D gene: TRBD2
J gene: TRBJ2-7
CDR3 DNA: TGTGCCAGCTCACCCCGGCCTAGCGGGCCTATAGTGACCCACGAGCAGTACTTC
CDR3 protein: CASSPRPSGPIVTHEQYF

V gene: TRBV7-6
clone size: -
D gene: -
J gene: TRBJ2-3
CDR3 DNA: TGTGCCAGCAGCTTTTCCCCCCAGCGGAGCACAGATACGCAGTATTTT
CDR3 protein: CASSFSPQRSTDTQYF

V gene: TRBV4-3
clone size: once
D gene: -
J gene: TRBJ1-1
CDR3 DNA: TGCGCCAGCAGCCAAGCCCGACGTTGGGGAATCGTGAACACTGAAGCTTTCTTT
CDR3 protein: CASSQARRWGIVNTEAFF

V gene: TRBV7-6
clone size: -
D gene: -
J gene: TRBJ2-7
CDR3 DNA: TGTGCCAGCAGCTATTCGGGTGGTGCCTCCTACGAGCAGTACTTC
CDR3 protein: CASSYSGGASYEQYF

V gene: TRBV11-3
clone size: once
D gene: -
J gene: TRBJ2-1
CDR3 DNA: TGTGCCAGCAGCGCGGCCACTACCTACAATGAGCAGTTCTTC
CDR3 protein: CASSAATTYNEQFF

V gene: TRBV21-1
clone size: once
D gene: -
J gene: TRBJ2-2
CDR3 DNA: TGTGCCAGCACTAGGGACAGGGTGTTTACCGGGGAGCTGTTTTTT
CDR3 protein: CASTRDRVFTGELFF

V gene: TRBV7-2
clone size: once
D gene: TRBD2
J gene: TRBJ2-1
CDR3 DNA: TGTGCCAGCAGCTTAGTTCAGCCGGGACTAGCGGGAATGCATGAGCAGTTCTTC
CDR3 protein: CASSLVQPGLAGMHEQFF

V gene: TRBV9
clone size: -
D gene: TRBD1
J gene: TRBJ2-6
CDR3 DNA: TGTGCCAGCAGCGTAGGAAGGGGGCAGGGAATGGAATCTGGGGCCAACGTCCTGACTTTC
CDR3 protein: CASSVGRGQGMESGANVLTF

V gene: TRBV6-5
clone size: -
D gene: TRBD1
J gene: TRBJ1-5
CDR3 DNA: TGTGCCAGCAGCCCGGACAGGGGTTCACAGCCCCAGCATTTT
CDR3 protein: CASSPDRGSQPQHF

V gene: TRBV2
clone size: -
D gene: -
J gene: TRBJ2-3
CDR3 DNA: TGTGCCAGCAGCCAACGACAGGTCACAGATACGCAGTATTTT
CDR3 protein: CASSQRQVTDTQYF

V gene: TRBV4-2
clone size: -
D gene: -
J gene: TRBJ2-5
CDR3 DNA: TGTGCCAGCAGCCAAGATCAGGGCAGCCAAGAGACCCAGTACTTC
CDR3 protein: CASSQDQGSQETQYF

V gene: TRBV9
clone size: -
D gene: -
J gene: TRBJ1-4
CDR3 DNA: TGTGCCAGCAGCGAGGGATCGGGGCGGAATGAAAAACTGTTTTTT
CDR3 protein: CASSEGSGRNEKLFF

V gene: TRBV7-3
clone size: once
D gene: -
J gene: TRBJ2-7
CDR3 DNA: TGTGCCAGCAGCTTAAAGGGCGCAGACCGGGGAGCCTACGAGCAGTACTTC
CDR3 protein: CASSLKGADRGAYEQYF

V gene: TRBV5-1
clone size: -
D gene: TRBD1
J gene: TRBJ1-1
CDR3 DNA: TGCGCCAGCAGCAACTATGACAGGGTGACTGAAGCTTTCTTT
CDR3 protein: CASSNYDRVTEAFF

V gene: TRBV11-2
clone size: -
D gene: -
J gene: TRBJ1-5
CDR3 DNA: TGTGCCAGCAGCTTAGACCCGGATCAGCCCCAGCATTTT
CDR3 protein: CASSLDPDQPQHF

V gene: TRBV5-6
clone size: -
D gene: TRBD1
J gene: TRBJ2-7
CDR3 DNA: TGTGCCAGCAGCTTCCGGACAGGGGAGTACGAGCAGTACTTC
CDR3 protein: CASSFRTGEYEQYF

V gene: TRBV5-1
clone size: few
D gene: -
J gene: TRBJ1-2
CDR3 DNA: TGCGCCAGCAGCTTGGGAACGGGGGCGCAGGGCTACACCTTC
CDR3 protein: CASSLGTGAQGYTF

V gene: TRBV7-2
clone size: -
D gene: TRBD1
J gene: TRBJ2-1
CDR3 DNA: TGTGCCAGCAGCTTAGCGGGGACAGGGATCGTCAATGAGCAGTTCTTC
CDR3 protein: CASSLAGTGIVNEQFF

V gene: TRBV4-1
clone size: -
D gene: -
J gene: TRBJ2-7
CDR3 DNA: TGCGCCAGCAGCCCCGCGCCCCAGGACTACGAGCAGTACTTC
CDR3 protein: CASSPAPQDYEQYF

V gene: TRBV5-1
clone size: -
D gene: -
J gene: TRBJ2-5
CDR3 DNA: TGCGCCAGCAGAGTCTCAGGGCCTCAAGAGACCCAGTACTTC
CDR3 protein: CASRVSGPQETQYF

V gene: TRBV14
clone size: -
D gene: TRBD2
J gene: TRBJ2-1
CDR3 DNA: TGTGCCAGCAGCCAGGGACTAGCGGGAGACAATGAGCAGTTCTTC
CDR3 protein: CASSQGLAGDNEQFF